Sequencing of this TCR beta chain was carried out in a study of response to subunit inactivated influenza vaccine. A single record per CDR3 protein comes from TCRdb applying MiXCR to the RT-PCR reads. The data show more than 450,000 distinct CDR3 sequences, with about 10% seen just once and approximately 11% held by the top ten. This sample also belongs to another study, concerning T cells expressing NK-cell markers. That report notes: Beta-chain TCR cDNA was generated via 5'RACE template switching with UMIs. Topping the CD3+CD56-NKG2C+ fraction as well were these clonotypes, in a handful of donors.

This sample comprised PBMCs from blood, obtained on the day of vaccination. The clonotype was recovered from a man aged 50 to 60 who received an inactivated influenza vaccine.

CDR3 loop: CASGRRGYEQYF. The CDR3 DNA reads as TGTGCCAGCGGCCGCAGGGGCTACGAGCAGTACTTC. The chain joins TRBV28 to TRBJ2-7; the D gene is possibly TRBD1 (6 bases). The V and J ends lost 8 bases and 3 bases respectively, with 11 bases between them. CDR3 size: 12 residues. Germline CDR1 MDHEN, CDR2 SYDVKM.